A selection of T cell receptor beta chains follows, all from one sample in a study of cytotoxic CD8 clonotypes in ibrutinib-treated CLL. Using immunoSEQ multiplex PCR, the repertoire was profiled, and TCRdb retains in-frame clones only, with some absent. The profile shows over 110,000 clones, 91% of them singletons. The sequenced sample was PBMCs, obtained after 12 months of ibrutinib treatment. These receptors originate from a human donor with chronic lymphocytic leukemia. Both conserved end residues are part of each CDR3. The D gene is left open where the match is weak. Part of the rows lack a size; the others show once, few, many or a class for expanded clones.

cdr3_aa: CASSKYRDEVEKLFF
cdr3_nt: TGTGCCAGCTCAAAATACAGGGATGAGGTTGAAAAACTGTTTTTT
clone_size: -
v_call: TRBV18
j_call: TRBJ1-4
d_call: -

cdr3_aa: CASRSSYEQYF
cdr3_nt: TGTGCAAGTCGCTCCTCCTACGAGCAGTACTTC
clone_size: once
v_call: TRBV12-2
j_call: TRBJ2-7
d_call: -

cdr3_aa: CASSYDIQLPQHF
cdr3_nt: TGTGCCAGCAGTTACGACATCCAGCTGCCCCAGCATTTT
clone_size: -
v_call: TRBV6-6
j_call: TRBJ1-5
d_call: -

cdr3_aa: CAWRGGLAGGLDEQYF
cdr3_nt: TGTGCCTGGAGGGGAGGACTAGCGGGAGGTTTGGACGAGCAGTACTTC
clone_size: once
v_call: TRBV30
j_call: TRBJ2-7
d_call: TRBD2

cdr3_aa: CASSSGNQPQHF
cdr3_nt: TGTGCCAGCAGTTCGGGAAATCAGCCCCAGCATTTT
clone_size: -
v_call: TRBV27
j_call: TRBJ1-5
d_call: -

cdr3_aa: CASSSGQSGYGYTF
cdr3_nt: TGTGCCAGCAGTTCCGGACAGAGTGGCTATGGCTACACCTTC
clone_size: once
v_call: TRBV27
j_call: TRBJ1-2
d_call: -

cdr3_aa: CASRRGGHSEAFF
cdr3_nt: TGTGCCAGCAGGAGGGGGGGACACTCTGAAGCTTTCTTT
clone_size: -
v_call: TRBV7-2
j_call: TRBJ1-1
d_call: -

cdr3_aa: CASSRASGSSYEQYF
cdr3_nt: TGTGCCAGTAGTAGAGCTTCGGGTTCCTCCTACGAGCAGTACTTC
clone_size: -
v_call: TRBV19
j_call: TRBJ2-7
d_call: -

cdr3_aa: CASSEDVWETQYF
cdr3_nt: TGTGCCAGCAGTGAGGATGTCTGGGAGACCCAGTACTTC
clone_size: -
v_call: TRBV2
j_call: TRBJ2-5
d_call: -

cdr3_aa: CASSQGPGLSQYF
cdr3_nt: TGTGCCAGCAGCCAAGGACCGGGACTGTCCCAGTACTTC
clone_size: -
v_call: TRBV14
j_call: TRBJ2-5
d_call: -

cdr3_aa: CASSPIPRYSNQPQHF
cdr3_nt: TGTGCCAGCAGCCCTATTCCGAGGTATAGCAATCAGCCCCAGCATTTT
clone_size: once
v_call: TRBV11-2
j_call: TRBJ1-5
d_call: -

cdr3_aa: CASSLSVLAGAYEQYF
cdr3_nt: TGTGCCAGCAGCTTATCCGTACTAGCGGGGGCCTACGAGCAGTACTTC
clone_size: -
v_call: TRBV7-6
j_call: TRBJ2-7
d_call: TRBD2

cdr3_aa: CASSLGLAGANEQFF
cdr3_nt: TGCGCCAGCAGCTTGGGTCTAGCGGGAGCGAATGAGCAGTTCTTC
clone_size: -
v_call: TRBV5-1
j_call: TRBJ2-1
d_call: TRBD2

cdr3_aa: CASSPGQKLNTEAFF
cdr3_nt: TGTGCCAGCAGCCCGGGACAGAAATTGAACACTGAAGCTTTCTTT
clone_size: -
v_call: TRBV7-2
j_call: TRBJ1-1
d_call: TRBD1

cdr3_aa: CSVPSSGRAGDTQYF
cdr3_nt: TGCAGCGTTCCATCTAGCGGGAGGGCCGGCGATACGCAGTATTTT
clone_size: -
v_call: TRBV29-1
j_call: TRBJ2-3
d_call: TRBD2

cdr3_aa: CASNPGGGNTEAFF
cdr3_nt: TGTGCCAGTAATCCGGGGGGAGGTAATACTGAAGCTTTCTTT
clone_size: -
v_call: TRBV19
j_call: TRBJ1-1
d_call: -

cdr3_aa: CASSYMGEETQYF
cdr3_nt: TGTGCCAGCAGTTACATGGGTGAAGAGACCCAGTACTTC
clone_size: -
v_call: TRBV6-5
j_call: TRBJ2-5
d_call: -

cdr3_aa: CSARPDNEQFF
cdr3_nt: TGCAGTGCTAGACCGGACAATGAGCAGTTCTTC
clone_size: once
v_call: TRBV20-1
j_call: TRBJ2-1
d_call: -

cdr3_aa: CAWSASAEDNQPQHF
cdr3_nt: TGTGCCTGGAGTGCTAGTGCGGAGGACAATCAGCCCCAGCATTTT
clone_size: once
v_call: TRBV30
j_call: TRBJ1-5
d_call: -

cdr3_aa: CASSLVFGQTNEQFF
cdr3_nt: TGTGCCAGCAGTTTGGTGTTTGGGCAGACTAATGAGCAGTTCTTC
clone_size: -
v_call: TRBV7-3
j_call: TRBJ2-1
d_call: -

cdr3_aa: CASRITGNKPQHF
cdr3_nt: TGTGCCAGCAGGATTACAGGGAATAAGCCCCAGCATTTT
clone_size: -
v_call: TRBV2
j_call: TRBJ1-5
d_call: -

cdr3_aa: CASSLAGTDIGGYTF
cdr3_nt: TGTGCCAGCAGTCTCGCCGGGACGGACATCGGGGGCTACACCTTC
clone_size: -
v_call: TRBV27
j_call: TRBJ1-2
d_call: -

cdr3_aa: CASSPQGESGGNDEQFF
cdr3_nt: TGTGCCAGCTCGCCCCAGGGCGAGAGCGGAGGGAACGATGAGCAGTTCTTC
clone_size: -
v_call: TRBV18
j_call: TRBJ2-1
d_call: -

cdr3_aa: CARSPAGTDDGELFF
cdr3_nt: TGTGCCAGAAGCCCCGCCGGGACAGACGACGGGGAGCTGTTTTTT
clone_size: few
v_call: TRBV7-5
j_call: TRBJ2-2
d_call: -

cdr3_aa: CASSPQGTSGDTQYF
cdr3_nt: TGTGCCAGCTCACCCCAGGGGACTAGCGGAGATACGCAGTATTTT
clone_size: -
v_call: TRBV18
j_call: TRBJ2-3
d_call: TRBD2

cdr3_aa: CASSPRDLDKNIQYF
cdr3_nt: TGTGCCAGCTCACCGCGGGACCTAGACAAAAACATTCAGTACTTC
clone_size: -
v_call: TRBV18
j_call: TRBJ2-4
d_call: -

cdr3_aa: CASGSELEQFF
cdr3_nt: TGCGCCAGCGGGTCGGAGCTTGAGCAGTTCTTC
clone_size: -
v_call: TRBV4-3
j_call: TRBJ2-1
d_call: -

cdr3_aa: CASSVVPGEYSEQYF
cdr3_nt: TGTGCCAGCAGCGTAGTGCCAGGGGAATATAGCGAGCAGTACTTC
clone_size: -
v_call: TRBV9
j_call: TRBJ2-7
d_call: -

cdr3_aa: CASSLKGGEETQYF
cdr3_nt: TGTGCCAGCAGCTTAAAAGGGGGGGAAGAGACCCAGTACTTC
clone_size: -
v_call: TRBV7-3
j_call: TRBJ2-5
d_call: -

cdr3_aa: CASSRTGGNTIYF
cdr3_nt: TGTGCCAGCTCACGGACGGGAGGAAACACCATATATTTT
clone_size: -
v_call: TRBV18
j_call: TRBJ1-3
d_call: -

cdr3_aa: CASIPGRNTEAFF
cdr3_nt: TGTGCCAGTATCCCAGGGAGGAACACTGAAGCTTTCTTT
clone_size: -
v_call: TRBV19
j_call: TRBJ1-1
d_call: -

cdr3_aa: CASSSPLAGVSNEQFF
cdr3_nt: TGTGCCAGCAGTTCTCCGCTAGCGGGAGTGTCCAATGAGCAGTTCTTC
clone_size: -
v_call: TRBV6-6
j_call: TRBJ2-1
d_call: TRBD2

cdr3_aa: CASSSDSSYEQYF
cdr3_nt: TGTGCCAGCAGCTCCGACAGTTCCTACGAGCAGTACTTC
clone_size: -
v_call: TRBV11-3
j_call: TRBJ2-7
d_call: -

cdr3_aa: CASSGASGSPDTQYF
cdr3_nt: TGTGCCAGCAGCGGGGCTAGCGGGAGTCCAGATACGCAGTATTTT
clone_size: once
v_call: TRBV9
j_call: TRBJ2-3
d_call: TRBD2

cdr3_aa: CATRTSVKGETQYF
cdr3_nt: TGTGCCACCAGGACTAGCGTTAAAGGGGAGACCCAGTACTTC
clone_size: -
v_call: TRBV6-5
j_call: TRBJ2-5
d_call: TRBD2

cdr3_aa: CASRKVAGYNEQFF
cdr3_nt: TGTGCCAGCAGGAAGGTAGCGGGGTACAATGAGCAGTTCTTC
clone_size: -
v_call: TRBV2
j_call: TRBJ2-1
d_call: TRBD2

cdr3_aa: CASSPPSGKNNEQFF
cdr3_nt: TGTGCCAGCTCACCACCGAGCGGAAAAAACAATGAGCAGTTCTTC
clone_size: -
v_call: TRBV18
j_call: TRBJ2-1
d_call: -

cdr3_aa: CASSVPPMNTEAFF
cdr3_nt: TGTGCCAGTAGTGTTCCCCCGATGAACACTGAAGCTTTCTTT
clone_size: -
v_call: TRBV19
j_call: TRBJ1-1
d_call: -

cdr3_aa: CAWSGDRGQYF
cdr3_nt: TGTGCCTGGAGTGGAGACAGGGGGCAGTACTTC
clone_size: -
v_call: TRBV30
j_call: TRBJ2-7
d_call: TRBD1

cdr3_aa: CASSISAASPEKLFF
cdr3_nt: TGTGCCAGTAGTATATCCGCAGCCTCTCCTGAAAAACTGTTTTTT
clone_size: -
v_call: TRBV19
j_call: TRBJ1-4
d_call: -

cdr3_aa: CASSLFRFPTDTQYF
cdr3_nt: TGTGCCAGCAGCTTATTTCGTTTCCCCACAGATACGCAGTATTTT
clone_size: -
v_call: TRBV7-3
j_call: TRBJ2-3
d_call: -

cdr3_aa: CASSLAGIPREQYF
cdr3_nt: TGTGCCAGCAGCTTAGCTGGGATCCCCCGGGAGCAGTACTTC
clone_size: -
v_call: TRBV7-2
j_call: TRBJ2-7
d_call: -

cdr3_aa: CASSQDLEAKAFF
cdr3_nt: TGTGCCAGCAGCCAAGATCTTGAGGCTAAAGCTTTCTTT
clone_size: -
v_call: TRBV14
j_call: TRBJ1-1
d_call: -